This T cell receptor (beta chain) originates from a study of T cell responses to AZD1222 COVID-19 vaccine. For the study at large: Second-dose intervals near 4 or 12 weeks were combined.

Only in-frame clones appear in the TCRdb table, and some are missing; sequencing was by immunoSEQ multiplex PCR. The data show approximately 140,000 clones, 93% seen once. This CDR3 comprises 11 residues. This clone was seen more than once but under ten times. Its antigen is unknown. The junction shows a germline mismatch at one end, possibly a read error. Other DNA sequences in this sample translate to the same CDR3. Study results and caveats: Females outnumbered males among donors, who were mostly white British; clonal diversity was possibly underestimated. Breadth and depth of Spike-specific TCRs rose after two AZD1222 doses.

This TCR came from an adult in good health. Sample: peripheral blood, taken on day 0 of AZD1222 vaccination. The chain links TRBV12-3 or TRBV12-4 to TRBJ1-2; D is unresolved. The CDR3 region has the DNA TGTGCCAGCAGTTCCAACTACGGCTACACCTTC. This translates into CASSSNYGYTF.